The next 15 T cell receptor beta chains were all read from a single sample in a study of cytomegalovirus exposure and HLA in healthy donors. The PCR made use of 60 Vbeta and 13 Jbeta primers. Libraries were prepared by immunoSEQ multiplex PCR; TCRdb keeps only in-frame clonotypes and omits some of them. The sample consists of 110,000 to 150,000 clones, approximately 70% of them appearing once. Sequencing was done on a sample of PBMCs. The origin of the receptors is an older woman in good health and CMV-seropositive.

For the CDR3, the DNA is TGTGCCTGGAGTAGAGGCTTAAGCTCCTACGAGCAGTACTTC. Translating it yields CAWSRGLSSYEQYF. The V and J genes are TRBV30 and TRBJ2-7; D remains unclear. Trimming removed 2 bases at V and 0 bases at J, with 11 bases between. The CDR3 has 14 residues. CDR1 GTSNPN and CDR2 SVGIG come from the germline V gene (reference sequence). The whole variable domain, filled in from reference TRBV30 and TRBJ2-7, reads SQTIHQWPATLVQPVGSPLSLECTVEGTSNPNLYWYRQAAGRGLQLLFYSVGIGQISSEVPQNLSASRPQDRQFILSSKKLLLSDSGFYLCAWSRGLSSYEQYFGPGTRLTVT.

V is TRBV6-5 and J is TRBJ1-3, with TRBD1 matching 8 bases. V shed 6 bases and J 6 bases; nucleotides not matched to a gene: 10. The CDR3 is 15 amino acids. Germline values: CDR1 MNHEY, CDR2 SVGAGI. The CDR3 nucleotides read TGTGCCAGCAGACTACGATTGGACAGGGTAAACACCATATATTTT. Protein product: CASRLRLDRVNTIYF.

The chain has TRBV6-5 and TRBJ2-7; tentative D call: TRBD1 (6 bases). From germline, CDR1 is MNHEY and CDR2 SVGAGI. The CDR3 runs to 14 residues. With 0 bases removed from V and 2 bases from J, the gap between germline ends came to 8 bases. The CDR3 protein is CASSYSQGTYEQYF. CDR3 DNA: TGTGCCAGCAGTTACTCCCAGGGGACCTACGAGCAGTACTTC.

This clone has a handful of counts. V and J are TRBV2 and TRBJ1-5; D is unclear. The germline V and J ends were trimmed by 6 bases and 8 bases, with 14 bases remaining between them. Germline loops: CDR1 SNHLY, CDR2 FYNNEI. The CDR3 has 13 amino acids. CDR3 region: CASSSDSPEPQHF. As DNA, the CDR3 is TGTGCCAGCAGCTCGGACTCTCCGGAGCCCCAGCATTTT.

The chain has TRBV5-6 and TRBJ2-3; 9 nucleotides agree with TRBD1. J lost 1 base, V lost 4 bases, and 7 bases had no gene match. The CDR3 totals 16 residues. The germline gives CDR1 SGHDT, CDR2 YYEEEE. CDR3 sequence (DNA): TGTGCCAGCAGCGGGGACCGGGACAGGGGCACAGATACGCAGTATTTT. Protein sequence: CASSGDRDRGTDTQYF.

The V call is TRBV28, the J call TRBJ2-7, with 8 positions matching TRBD1. V lost 5 bases, J lost 3 bases, and 9 bases stayed unmatched. Germline loops: CDR1 MDHEN, CDR2 SYDVKM. The length of the CDR3 is 15 residues. CDR3 bases: TGTGCCAGCAGTCCCTGGACAGGGATCTTCTACGAGCAGTACTTC. It encodes CASSPWTGIFYEQYF.

This chain connects TRBV19 to TRBJ2-3; maybe TRBD1 (5 bases). V was pared by 3 bases and J by 0 bases, with 16 bases between. The CDR3 is 17 amino acids. Germline assignment: CDR1 LNHDA and CDR2 SQIVND (reference sequence). This chain's CDR3 is CASSISSQGSSTDTQYF. In DNA form, the CDR3 reads TGTGCCAGTAGTATCTCCTCCCAGGGCTCTAGCACAGATACGCAGTATTTT.

The V and J genes are TRBV7-3 and TRBJ1-1; perhaps TRBD1 as D (5 bases). Germline CDR1 SGHTA, CDR2 FQGTGA. Trimming left V 4 bases short and J 3 bases short, with 9 bases between. This CDR3 region has 13 residues. The CDR3 region has the DNA TGTGCCAGCAGCTGGGGCCTGGACACTGAAGCTTTCTTT. This translates into CASSWGLDTEAFF.

The chain links TRBV27 to TRBJ1-3; D not resolved. CDR1 MNHEY and CDR2 SMNVEV come from the germline V gene (reference sequence). V lost 11 bases to trimming and J lost 2 bases, with 7 bases between them. This CDR3 has 11 residues. The CDR3 region has the DNA TGTGCCCAGCGTCCTGGAAACACCATATATTTT. Amino acid sequence: CAQRPGNTIYF.

This clone was observed a single time. The chain employs TRBV27 and TRBJ1-5; D not resolved. The CDR3 spans 14 residues. CDR1 is MNHEY, CDR2 SMNVEV, per germline (reference sequence). Trimming took off 2 bases at V and 5 bases at J, with 10 bases between the two ends. The CDR3 spells CASSLPGRDQPQHF. As DNA, the CDR3 is TGTGCCAGCAGTTTACCAGGTCGAGATCAGCCCCAGCATTTT.

The V call is TRBV5-8, the J call TRBJ2-5, with 8 bases matching TRBD2. V shed 7 bases, J shed 0 bases, and the junction held 11 bases outside the gene matches. CDR3 length: 16 amino acids. Germline-derived CDR1 and CDR2 are SGHTS and YDEGEE. CDR3 coding DNA: TGTGCCAGCCCGGGGGGGGCAGGGGAGTACCAAGAGACCCAGTACTTC. Protein product: CASPGGAGEYQETQYF.

This clone was counted only a few times. The chain couples TRBV7-9 to TRBJ1-3, with 8 positions matching TRBD1. The CDR3 has 16 amino acids. The germline gives CDR1 SEHNR, CDR2 FQNEAQ (reference sequence). V lost 4 bases, J lost 8 bases, and 13 bases stayed unmatched. In DNA form, the CDR3 reads TGTGCCAGCAGCTCTACTCCGGGACAGGAAGGGGACACCATATATTTT. This translates into CASSSTPGQEGDTIYF.

J is TRBJ2-7 and V is TRBV5-6; 13 bases map to TRBD2. V gave up 3 bases and J gave up 5 bases; unmatched junction bases: 11. From germline, CDR1 is SGHDT and CDR2 YYEEEE. There are 17 residues in the CDR3. The CDR3 nucleotides are TGTGCCAGCAGCTCCGGACTAGCGGGAGCGGGAAGGGACGAGCAGTACTTC. Its protein product is CASSSGLAGAGRDEQYF.

The chain links TRBV28 to TRBJ2-7; 10 bases fit TRBD2. V shed 6 bases, J shed 4 bases, and the junction held 12 bases outside the gene matches. Germline V gene lookup returns CDR1 MDHEN and CDR2 SYDVKM. This CDR3 has 16 amino acids. This chain's CDR3 is CASRPYPHSGRYEQYF. The DNA for the CDR3 is TGTGCCAGCAGACCTTACCCACATAGCGGGAGGTACGAGCAGTACTTC. Combining the CDR3 with reference TRBV28 and TRBJ2-7 gives the whole variable domain DVKVTQSSRYLVKRTGEKVFLECVQDMDHENMFWYRQDPGLGLRLIYFSYDVKMKEKGDIPEGYSVSREKKERFSLILESASTNQTSMYLCASRPYPHSGRYEQYFGPGTRLTVT.

The chain combines TRBV9 with TRBJ2-6; D is unresolved. Looked up from germline, CDR1 is SGDLS and CDR2 is YYNGEE. The ends were cut back, 2 bases at V and 0 bases at J, with 6 bases in the middle. The CDR3 loop spans 15 amino acids. CDR3 DNA sequence: TGTGCCAGCAGCGTCAGGTTCTCTGGGGCCAACGTCCTGACTTTC. Protein sequence: CASSVRFSGANVLTF.